A single T cell receptor (beta chain) is shown here with its context. As handled by the study authors: Reference gene primer amplification gave estimated nucleated cell counts. This table comes from immunoSEQ multiplex PCR, and its TCRdb copy is limited to in-frame clones, with some not included. D and trimming come from the DNA, and the V and J calls and clone size come from that table. Among fewer than 20,000 clones listed, roughly 86% were seen once. V gave up 6 bases and J gave up 3 bases, with 9 bases separating them. CDR3 length equals 13 residues. This sample stems from a study of blood T cell repertoires in COVID-19. Overall study context: The origin of the acute and convalescent COVID-19 samples was the United States, Italy and Spain. The cDNA or gDNA used as material had been derived from T cells, B-cell-depleted T cells, or PBMCs.

Sequencing used peripheral blood. V and J are TRBV12-3 or TRBV12-4 and TRBJ2-1; D possibly corresponds to TRBD1 (6 bases). This TCR was recovered from a human donor in a cohort sampled during active COVID-19. The donor label of this sample is uncertain. CDR3 nucleotide sequence: TGTGCCAGCAGAGAACAGGGCTACAATGAGCAGTTCTTC. This translates into CASREQGYNEQFF.